These 9 T cell receptor beta chains were all obtained from the same sample, sequenced in a study of OX40 agonist ivuxolimab in advanced cancers. The library came from the immunoSEQ multiplex PCR assay. This is the immuneACCESS table as TCRdb keeps it, with only in-frame sequences that have V and J called. A part of the clones is gone; compared with another copy, unresolved V genes explain less than half, and the rest is unexplained. The sample table holds around 50,000 clones, of which around nine tenths were seen once. The ten largest account for about 0.68% of the sample. The starting material was CD4+ or CD8+ T cells sorted from blood, obtained in a trial of the OX40 agonist ivuxolimab. The receptor source for this set is an adult with an advanced solid tumor such as melanoma, head and neck, liver or kidney cancer.

The chain joins TRBV18 to TRBJ2-3; maybe TRBD1 (6 bases). In germline, CDR1 is KGHSH, CDR2 LQKENI. V lost 2 bases and J 4 bases, leaving 10 bases between the germline ends. The CDR3 covers 14 residues. This CDR3 is CASSPNRVADTQYF. CDR3 DNA sequence: TGTGCCAGCTCACCAAACAGGGTCGCAGATACGCAGTATTTT. Using reference TRBV18 and TRBJ2-3 for the parts outside the CDR3, the full variable domain is NAGVMQNPRHLVRRRGQEARLRCSPMKGHSHVYWYRQLPEEGLKFMVYLQKENIIDESGMPKERFSAEFPKEGPSILRIQQVVRGDSAAYFCASSPNRVADTQYFGPGTRLTVL.

The CDR3 DNA reads as TGTGCCAGTAGTATTATAGCGGGGAACTACTACGAGCAGTACTTC. Encoded protein: CASSIIAGNYYEQYF. The V call is TRBV19, the J call TRBJ2-7; 8 bases match TRBD2. Germline V gene data show CDR1 as LNHDA and CDR2 as SQIVND (reference sequence). The CDR3 totals 15 residues. Unmatched junction bases numbered 7, after V lost 3 bases and J lost 3 bases.

This rearrangement joins TRBV30 to TRBJ2-2, with 13 bases identical to TRBD2. CDR3 size: 15 residues. CDR1 and CDR2 (germline): GTSNPN, SVGIG (reference sequence). The V segment lost 0 bases and the J segment 5 bases; nucleotides outside the gene matches: 0. The DNA for the CDR3 is TGTGCCTGGAGTGTACTAGCGGGAGGGACCGGGGAGCTGTTTTTT. Translation: CAWSVLAGGTGELFF.

This sequence joins TRBV2 and TRBJ2-5; D call uncertain. This CDR3 is built from 12 residues. V was clipped by 3 bases and J by 1 base, with 3 bases between them. Germline loops: CDR1 SNHLY, CDR2 FYNNEI. CDR3 bases: TGTGCCAGCAGTGATATCCAAGAGACCCAGTACTTC. Translation: CASSDIQETQYF.

The chain has TRBV7-9 and TRBJ1-3; D not resolved. Trimming removed 6 bases at V and 0 bases at J, with 6 bases between. This CDR3 spans 13 amino acids. The germline V gene has CDR1 SEHNR and CDR2 FQNEAQ (reference sequence). CDR3 residues: CASRASSGNTIYF. CDR3 nucleotides: TGTGCCAGCAGGGCCTCCTCTGGAAACACCATATATTTT.

The CDR3 DNA sequence: TGTGCCAGCAATAGGGGGGTCAATCAGCCCCAGCATTTT. Protein product: CASNRGVNQPQHF. The gene calls are TRBV6-1 and TRBJ1-5, with TRBD1 as a possible D gene (6 bases). V lost 7 bases to trimming and J lost 3 bases, with 10 bases between them. The CDR3 extends over 13 amino acids. The V gene's germline CDR1 is MNHNS and CDR2 SASEGT.

This chain uses TRBV5-1 with TRBJ2-1, with TRBD2 identical over 8 bases. This CDR3 region has 16 residues. The J segment lost 0 bases and the V segment lost 0 bases, leaving 2 bases of the junction unmatched. The germline gives CDR1 SGHRS, CDR2 YFSETQ. The CDR3 spells CASSLDGRASYNEQFF. As DNA, the CDR3 is TGCGCCAGCAGCTTGGACGGGAGGGCCTCCTACAATGAGCAGTTCTTC.

The table lists this clone with a few counts. The chain recombines TRBV5-1 with TRBJ2-7, with D maybe TRBD2 (5 bases). V lost 0 bases and J 5 bases, leaving 15 bases between the germline ends. From germline, CDR1 is SGHRS and CDR2 YFSETQ. The CDR3 loop spans 15 amino acids. CDR3 coding DNA: TGCGCCAGCAGCTTGGCCTATGATCCGCGGGACGAGCAGTACTTC. Translating it yields CASSLAYDPRDEQYF.

Only a few counts were recorded for this clone. V usage is TRBV9 and J usage is TRBJ1-1; D perhaps matches TRBD1 (5 bases). The CDR3 is 17 amino acids. Germline V CDR1 and CDR2: SGDLS, YYNGEE. V was cut by 4 bases and J by 0 bases, with 19 bases left in between. The CDR3 DNA reads TGTGCCAGCAGCCCACAGATCCAGGGAAAGGTGAACACTGAAGCTTTCTTT. Translation: CASSPQIQGKVNTEAFF.